The rows below give T cell receptor beta chains drawn from one sample of a study of T-cell reconstitution after alpha-beta-depleted transplantation in children. TCRdb fed the PCR reads into MiXCR, producing one record per CDR3 protein. Of roughly 570,000 distinct CDR3 sequences listed, 20% to 30% are singletons. The sequences come from PBMCs, collected before TCRalphabeta/CD19-depleted stem cell transplant. These receptors all stem from a boy in the first two years of life with Wiskott-Aldrich syndrome, due to receive a stem cell transplant. Each CDR3 is given with its conserved first and last residue. Each record gives: CDR3 length, V gene, J gene, CDR3 protein.

CDR3 length: 13
V gene: TRBV4-2
J gene: TRBJ2-1
CDR3 protein: CASSQGLLNEQFF

CDR3 length: 12
V gene: TRBV5-1
J gene: TRBJ2-1
CDR3 protein: CASSAQDSAQFF

CDR3 length: 14
V gene: TRBV27
J gene: TRBJ2-1
CDR3 protein: CASSARSLSNEQFF

CDR3 length: 13
V gene: TRBV2
J gene: TRBJ2-2
CDR3 protein: CASTGIRAGELFF

CDR3 length: 16
V gene: TRBV9
J gene: TRBJ2-1
CDR3 protein: CASSVSAGGSYNEQFF

CDR3 length: 13
V gene: TRBV12-3/TRBV12-4
J gene: TRBJ1-1
CDR3 protein: CASSNTGWTEAFF

CDR3 length: 13
V gene: TRBV6-6
J gene: TRBJ1-6
CDR3 protein: CASSSGQNSPLHF

CDR3 length: 14
V gene: TRBV24-1
J gene: TRBJ1-5
CDR3 protein: CATSDPGSNQPQHF

CDR3 length: 18
V gene: TRBV21-1
J gene: TRBJ2-7
CDR3 protein: CASMQPGQEEITTYEQYF

CDR3 length: 16
V gene: TRBV10-2
J gene: TRBJ2-1
CDR3 protein: CASIHAIQRTLNEQFF

CDR3 length: 14
V gene: TRBV5-1
J gene: TRBJ2-7
CDR3 protein: CASSWEGARYEQYF

CDR3 length: 16
V gene: TRBV24-1
J gene: TRBJ2-3
CDR3 protein: CATSDYRGYETDTQYF

CDR3 length: 16
V gene: TRBV5-1
J gene: TRBJ2-7
CDR3 protein: CASSWGTSGGYYEQYF

CDR3 length: 16
V gene: TRBV18
J gene: TRBJ2-4
CDR3 protein: CASSPLPQGSKNIQYF

CDR3 length: 16
V gene: TRBV7-9
J gene: TRBJ1-2
CDR3 protein: CASSLTGQGAGYGYTF

CDR3 length: 14
V gene: TRBV5-1
J gene: TRBJ2-1
CDR3 protein: CASSPGLAVKEQFF

CDR3 length: 16
V gene: TRBV5-1
J gene: TRBJ2-5
CDR3 protein: CASSLVSAGQQETQYF

CDR3 length: 15
V gene: TRBV7-9
J gene: TRBJ2-7
CDR3 protein: CASSLTAGVGNEQYF

CDR3 length: 15
V gene: TRBV5-1
J gene: TRBJ2-1
CDR3 protein: CASSSGLAVLNEQFF

CDR3 length: 17
V gene: TRBV20-1
J gene: TRBJ2-1
CDR3 protein: CSTGRLAGRRGFNEQFF

CDR3 length: 13
V gene: TRBV9
J gene: TRBJ2-1
CDR3 protein: CASSVSGGNEQFF

CDR3 length: 11
V gene: TRBV6-2/TRBV6-3
J gene: TRBJ2-2
CDR3 protein: CASSNSGELFF

CDR3 length: 14
V gene: TRBV18
J gene: TRBJ1-3
CDR3 protein: CASSQAVGVDTIYF

CDR3 length: 11
V gene: TRBV20-1
J gene: TRBJ2-5
CDR3 protein: CSAQIAETQYF

CDR3 length: 14
V gene: TRBV10-2
J gene: TRBJ2-1
CDR3 protein: CASRRDWAYNEQFF

CDR3 length: 14
V gene: TRBV20-1
J gene: TRBJ2-7
CDR3 protein: CSALLAGGGNEQYF

CDR3 length: 15
V gene: TRBV30
J gene: TRBJ2-1
CDR3 protein: CAWSLSGGSYNEQFF

CDR3 length: 17
V gene: TRBV11-2
J gene: TRBJ2-1
CDR3 protein: CASSPRLAAISYNEQFF

CDR3 length: 17
V gene: TRBV20-1
J gene: TRBJ2-3
CDR3 protein: CSAAPGLAGGLRDTQYF